One and the same sample provided the 9 T cell receptor beta chains below, sequenced in a study of blood T cells in healthy people across ages. The use of a sample-barcoded 5' primer and a J-beta primer mix characterized a second PCR of roughly 7 to 11 cycles. TCRdb re-called the 5' RACE reads through MiXCR, storing one row per CDR3 protein. The repertoire consists of 1.5 million to 2 million distinct CDR3 sequences, with 30% to 40% occurring once and the leading ten covering around 11%. The sequencing input was blood. Source of these receptors: a woman in her twenties or thirties in good health.

This clonotype was counted at least ten times. This chain links TRBV10-3 with TRBJ2-7, with TRBD2 as a possible D gene (7 bases). With 3 bases removed from V and 2 bases from J, the gap between germline ends came to 20 bases. The CDR3 sequence is 17 residues long. CDR1 and CDR2 from the germline V gene are ENHRY and SYGVKD. The CDR3 nucleotides are TGTGCCATCAGTGACCCTGGGGGCAGCGGGGAACCCTACGAGCAGTACTTC. Translated: CAISDPGGSGEPYEQYF.

This clonotype was counted a single time. The chain has TRBV27 and TRBJ2-5, with D perhaps TRBD2 (6 bases). Trimming removed 5 bases from V and 4 bases from J, with 17 bases in between. The germline CDR1 and CDR2 sequences are MNHEY and SMNVEV (reference sequence). This CDR3 has 15 amino acids. The CDR3 region has the DNA TGTGCCAGCAGTACTAGCACAATTAGAAGAGAGACCCAGTACTTC. Its protein is CASSTSTIRRETQYF.

This clonotype was detected only a few times. V is TRBV7-8 and J is TRBJ2-5; 10 positions agree with TRBD1. Trimming at V came to 3 bases and at J to 5 bases, leaving 9 bases not matched to a gene. This CDR3 has 16 residues. Germline V gives CDR1 SGHVS, CDR2 FQNEAQ. For the CDR3, the DNA is TGTGCCAGCAGCTTGGTGCCGGGACAGGGGACCGAGACCCAGTACTTC. It translates to CASSLVPGQGTETQYF.

In its sample, this clonotype was seen a few times. CDR3 region: CASSTPGVGVGEQYF. CDR3 bases: TGTGCCAGCAGTACCCCGGGGGTAGGTGTGGGCGAGCAGTACTTC. The rearrangement uses TRBV12-3 or TRBV12-4 and TRBJ2-7, with D perhaps matching TRBD2 (6 bases). The V end lost 5 bases, the J end lost 6 bases, and 20 bases lay between the germline ends. This CDR3 is 15 amino acids long.

The chain recombines TRBV20-1 with TRBJ2-1; weak D call: TRBD2 (6 bases). The CDR3 sequence is 12 residues long. Trimming left V 5 bases short and J 15 bases short, with 20 bases between. Germline loops: CDR1 DFQATT, CDR2 SNEGSKA (reference sequence). The CDR3 sequence is CSAPDYPGPPFF. CDR3 bases: TGCAGTGCTCCGGACTATCCGGGCCCACCGTTCTTC.

In this sample, this clonotype turned up a few times. The junction departs from germline at one end; a sequencing error may be responsible. The chain links TRBV4-1 to TRBJ2-1; 7 bases align to TRBD1. Germline CDR1 is MGHRA and CDR2 is YSYEKL. CDR3 size: 18 residues. The CDR3 is CASSQDRIGTAPYNEQFF. CDR3 nucleotide sequence: TGCGCCAGCAGCCAAGATCGAATTGGGACAGCGCCCTATAATGAGCAGTTCTTC.

Notes on this clonotype: The junction departs from germline at one end; a sequencing error may be responsible. The genes are TRBV18 and TRBJ2-2; D possibly corresponds to TRBD1 (6 bases). The CDR3 covers 14 residues. In germline, CDR1 is KGHSH, CDR2 LQKENI. In nucleotides, the CDR3 is TGTGCCAGCTCACAGGGGGTCGTTGCCGGGGAGCGGTTTTTT. It codes for CASSQGVVAGERFF.

This clonotype was seen just once. One end of the junction is discordant with germline, which a read error may explain. The chain couples TRBV28 to TRBJ1-5; 10 bases are a match to TRBD1. Looked up from germline, CDR1 is MDHEN and CDR2 is SYDVKM. There are 17 residues in the CDR3. The CDR3 DNA reads as TGTACCAGCAGTTTGGGACAGGGGAAGGCTTACAATCAGCCCCAGCATTTT. As protein: CTSSLGQGKAYNQPQHF.

The chain has TRBV7-6 and TRBJ1-2; D possibly corresponds to TRBD1 (5 bases). Trimming stripped 5 bases from V and 7 bases from J, with 17 bases between. The V gene's germline CDR1 is SGHVS and CDR2 FNYEAQ. This CDR3 is built from 14 residues. This chain's CDR3 is CASSRRQGEGGYTF. CDR3 DNA: TGTGCCAGCAGCCGAAGGCAGGGAGAGGGTGGCTACACCTTC.